This T cell receptor (beta chain) was retrieved from a study of T cell changes during pregnancy in multiple sclerosis. The table came from immunoSEQ multiplex PCR; TCRdb's copy has only in-frame clones and leaves some out. Here the sample spans roughly 36,000 clones, roughly 90% being singletons. Germline CDR1 LGHNT, CDR2 FRNRAP. The CDR3 totals 16 residues. V lost 2 bases and J lost 4, with 17 bases in between. The material sequenced was peripheral blood, taken in the second trimester of pregnancy. The rearrangement links TRBV12-5 to TRBJ1-2; possibly TRBD1 for D (6 bases). The clonotype was recovered from a female donor in good health, enrolled as a control in a pregnancy study. For the CDR3, the DNA is TGTGCTAGTGGTTTGAGGGGGAAAGAGGGGTTCTATGGCTACACCTTC. Its protein product is CASGLRGKEGFYGYTF.